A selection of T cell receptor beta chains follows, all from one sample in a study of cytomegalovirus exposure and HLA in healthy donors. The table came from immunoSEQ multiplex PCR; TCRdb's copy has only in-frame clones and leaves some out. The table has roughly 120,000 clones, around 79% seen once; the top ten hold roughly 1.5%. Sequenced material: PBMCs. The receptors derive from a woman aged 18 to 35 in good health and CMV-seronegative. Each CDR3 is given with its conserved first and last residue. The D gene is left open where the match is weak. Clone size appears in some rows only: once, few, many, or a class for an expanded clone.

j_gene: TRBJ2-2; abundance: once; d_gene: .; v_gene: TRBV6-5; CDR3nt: TGTGCCAGCAGTTACCTCTTGCGGGCGAACACCGGGGAGCTGTTTTTT; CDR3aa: CASSYLLRANTGELFF
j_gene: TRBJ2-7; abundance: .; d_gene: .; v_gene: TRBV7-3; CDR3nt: TGTGCCAGCAGCTTACTTCCTAGCTACGAGCAGTACTTC; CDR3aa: CASSLLPSYEQYF
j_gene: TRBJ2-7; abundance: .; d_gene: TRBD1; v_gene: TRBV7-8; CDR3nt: TGTGCCAGCAGCTTAGCAACAGGGGGCTTTGGGTACGAGCAGTACTTC; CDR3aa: CASSLATGGFGYEQYF
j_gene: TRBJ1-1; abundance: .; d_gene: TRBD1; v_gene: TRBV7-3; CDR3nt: TGTGCCAGCAGCTTCGACAGGGTCCGGACCATGAACACTGAAGCTTTCTTT; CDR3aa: CASSFDRVRTMNTEAFF
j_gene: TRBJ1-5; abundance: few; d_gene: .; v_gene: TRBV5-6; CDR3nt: TGTGCCAGCAGCTTGGCCGGACTCCCGGGAGATCAGCCCCAGCATTTT; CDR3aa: CASSLAGLPGDQPQHF
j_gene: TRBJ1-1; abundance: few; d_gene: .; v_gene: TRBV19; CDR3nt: TGTGCCAGTAGTATTCTTGAAGGGGGGGCAAGCACTGAAGCTTTCTTT; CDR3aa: CASSILEGGASTEAFF
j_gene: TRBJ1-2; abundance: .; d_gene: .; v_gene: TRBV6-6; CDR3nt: TGTGCCAGCAGTGGGGCGTATGGCTACACCTTC; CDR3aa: CASSGAYGYTF
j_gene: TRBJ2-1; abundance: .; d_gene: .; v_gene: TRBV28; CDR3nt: TGTGCCAGCATCCCTTTCGGGTCTTTGGGTAATGAGCAGTTCTTC; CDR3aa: CASIPFGSLGNEQFF
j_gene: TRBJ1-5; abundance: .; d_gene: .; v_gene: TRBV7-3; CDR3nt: TGTGCCAGCAGCAAGGACAGCAGTAGCAATCAGCCCCAGCATTTT; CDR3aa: CASSKDSSSNQPQHF
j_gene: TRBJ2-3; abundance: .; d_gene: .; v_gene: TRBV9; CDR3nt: TGTGCCAGCAGCGTAGGTGCGGGACGTACTTTAGATACGCAGTATTTT; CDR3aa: CASSVGAGRTLDTQYF
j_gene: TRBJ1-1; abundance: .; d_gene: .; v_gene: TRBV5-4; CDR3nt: TGTGCCAGCAGCTTGCAGGGGATGAACACTGAAGCTTTCTTT; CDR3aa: CASSLQGMNTEAFF
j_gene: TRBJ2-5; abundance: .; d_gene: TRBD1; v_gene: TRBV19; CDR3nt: TGTGCCAGTAGACCAGACAGGGGGAAGATGGAGACCCAGTACTTC; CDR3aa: CASRPDRGKMETQYF
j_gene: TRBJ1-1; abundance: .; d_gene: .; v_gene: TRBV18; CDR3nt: TGTGCCAGCCTAGGATCTCCCTGGGACACTGAAGCTTTCTTT; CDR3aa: CASLGSPWDTEAFF
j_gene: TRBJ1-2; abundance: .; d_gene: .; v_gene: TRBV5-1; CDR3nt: TGCGCCAGCAGCTCCCAAAAGGGGCCAGACTATGGCTACACCTTC; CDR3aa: CASSSQKGPDYGYTF
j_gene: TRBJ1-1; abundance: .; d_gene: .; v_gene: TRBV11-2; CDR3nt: TGTGCCAGCAGCGTGGGCCTGAACACTGAAGCTTTCTTT; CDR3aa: CASSVGLNTEAFF
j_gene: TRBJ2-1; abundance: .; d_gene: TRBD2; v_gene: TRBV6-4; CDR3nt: TGTGCCAGCAGTCCTAGCGGGAGGAATGAGCAGTTCTTC; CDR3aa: CASSPSGRNEQFF
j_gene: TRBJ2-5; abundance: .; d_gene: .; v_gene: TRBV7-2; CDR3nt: TGTGCCAGCAGCCTGGAGGGACAAGAGACCCAGTACTTC; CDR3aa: CASSLEGQETQYF
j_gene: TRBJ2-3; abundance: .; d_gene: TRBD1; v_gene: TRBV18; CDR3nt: TGTGCCAGCTCTCACACCCCCTCGACAGGGCCAACCAGCACAGATACGCAGTATTTT; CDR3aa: CASSHTPSTGPTSTDTQYF
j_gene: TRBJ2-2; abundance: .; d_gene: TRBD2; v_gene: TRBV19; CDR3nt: TGTGCCAGTAGTGTACTAGCGGGAGTCCGAGGCACCGGGGAGCTGTTTTTT; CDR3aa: CASSVLAGVRGTGELFF
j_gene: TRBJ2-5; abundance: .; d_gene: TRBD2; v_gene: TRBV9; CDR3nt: TGTGCCAGCAGCGTAGGGGCGCTAGCGGGGTTCCAAGAGACCCAGTACTTC; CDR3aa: CASSVGALAGFQETQYF
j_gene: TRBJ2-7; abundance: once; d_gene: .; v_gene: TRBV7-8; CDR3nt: TGTGCCAGCAGCTCCGGGATCGAGCAGTACTTC; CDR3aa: CASSSGIEQYF
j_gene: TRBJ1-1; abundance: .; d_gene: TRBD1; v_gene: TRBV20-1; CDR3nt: TGCAGTGCAGGGACAGGGGCTGAAGCTTTCTTT; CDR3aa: CSAGTGAEAFF
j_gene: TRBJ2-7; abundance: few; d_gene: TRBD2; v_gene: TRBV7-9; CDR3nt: TGTGCCAGCAGCTTATTGCCTAGCGGGAGGGAACACGAGCAGTACTTC; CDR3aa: CASSLLPSGREHEQYF
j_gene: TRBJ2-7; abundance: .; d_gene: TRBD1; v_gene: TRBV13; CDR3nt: TGTGCCAGCAGCTTTCTCGGACAGGGAAGATACTTC; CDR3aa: CASSFLGQGRYF
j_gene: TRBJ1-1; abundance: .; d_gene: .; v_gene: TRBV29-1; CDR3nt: TGCAGCGTTAACCCCAGGCTTAACACTGAAGCTTTCTTT; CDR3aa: CSVNPRLNTEAFF
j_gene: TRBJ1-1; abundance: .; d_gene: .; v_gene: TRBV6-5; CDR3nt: TGTGCCAGCAGTTACAGGGGGGGCAACACTGAAGCTTTCTTT; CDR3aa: CASSYRGGNTEAFF
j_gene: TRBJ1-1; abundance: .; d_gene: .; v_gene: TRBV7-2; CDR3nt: TGTGCCAGCAGCTCCAGGAATGAAGCTTTCTTT; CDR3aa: CASSSRNEAFF
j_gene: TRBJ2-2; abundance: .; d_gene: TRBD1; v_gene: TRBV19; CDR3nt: TGTGCCAGTAGTAGACAGGGGGCGACCGGGGAGCTGTTTTTT; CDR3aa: CASSRQGATGELFF
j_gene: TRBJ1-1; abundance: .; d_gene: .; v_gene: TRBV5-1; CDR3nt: TGCGCCAGCAGAGACCCCGGGGGGATGAACCCCACTGAAGCTTTCTTT; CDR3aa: CASRDPGGMNPTEAFF
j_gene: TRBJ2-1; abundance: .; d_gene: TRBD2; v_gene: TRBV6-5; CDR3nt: TGTGCCAGCAGTCAAACCTTGACTAGCGGGGGGCAGTTCTTC; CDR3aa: CASSQTLTSGGQFF
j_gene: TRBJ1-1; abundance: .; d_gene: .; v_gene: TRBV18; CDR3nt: TGTGCCAGCTCACCAGACAGACTGAACACTGAAGCTTTCTTT; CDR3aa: CASSPDRLNTEAFF
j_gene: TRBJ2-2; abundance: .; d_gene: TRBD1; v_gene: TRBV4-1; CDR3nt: TGCGCCAGCAGCGGAGGACAGGGATCACTAAACACCGGGGAGCTGTTTTTT; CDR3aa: CASSGGQGSLNTGELFF
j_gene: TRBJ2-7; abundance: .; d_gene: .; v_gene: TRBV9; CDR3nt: TGTGCCAGCAGCGTAGGTCCTAACTCCTACGAGCAGTACTTC; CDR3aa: CASSVGPNSYEQYF
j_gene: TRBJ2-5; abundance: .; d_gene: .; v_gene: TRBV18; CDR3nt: TGTGCCAGCTCACCCCTCCAGCGGGTGGGGGAAGAGACCCAGTACTTC; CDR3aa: CASSPLQRVGEETQYF
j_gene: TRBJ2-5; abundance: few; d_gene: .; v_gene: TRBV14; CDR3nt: TGTGCCAGCAGCGACGGGGGTTGGCGGGAGACCCAGTACTTC; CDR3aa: CASSDGGWRETQYF
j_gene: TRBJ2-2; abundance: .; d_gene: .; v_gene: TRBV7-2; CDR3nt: TGTGCCAGCAGCTTTCTGCGCGGCGGGGAGCTGTTTTTT; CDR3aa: CASSFLRGGELFF
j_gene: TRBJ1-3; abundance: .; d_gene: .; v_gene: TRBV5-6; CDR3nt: TGTGCCAGCAGCTTGTACACAGAACACTCTGGAAACACCATATATTTT; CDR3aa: CASSLYTEHSGNTIYF
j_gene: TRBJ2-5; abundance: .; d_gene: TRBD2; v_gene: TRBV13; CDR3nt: TGTGCCAGCAGCTTAGCACCGGGACTAGCGGGGAGACAAGAGACCCAGTACTTC; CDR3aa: CASSLAPGLAGRQETQYF
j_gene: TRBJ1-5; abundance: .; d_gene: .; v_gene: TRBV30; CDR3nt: TGTGCCTGGAGAGAGGTGAGAGGGGGAAATCAGCCCCAGCATTTT; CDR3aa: CAWREVRGGNQPQHF
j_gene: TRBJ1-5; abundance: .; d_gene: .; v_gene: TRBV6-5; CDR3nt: TGTGCCAGCAGTCCCCTTCACACCGGGTATCAGCCCCAGCATTTT; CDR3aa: CASSPLHTGYQPQHF
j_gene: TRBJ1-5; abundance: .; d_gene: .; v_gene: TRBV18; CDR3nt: TGTGCCAGCTCACCAGCCCCTTCAGGGCAGCCCCAGCATTTT; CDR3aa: CASSPAPSGQPQHF
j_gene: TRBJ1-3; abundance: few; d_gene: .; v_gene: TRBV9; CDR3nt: TGTGCCAGCAGCGCCTTCTCTGGAAACACCATATATTTT; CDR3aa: CASSAFSGNTIYF
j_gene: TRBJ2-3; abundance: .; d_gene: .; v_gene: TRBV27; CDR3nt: TGTGCCAGCAGTGACGGGACTTCCCGGGGGAGCACAGATACGCAGTATTTT; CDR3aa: CASSDGTSRGSTDTQYF
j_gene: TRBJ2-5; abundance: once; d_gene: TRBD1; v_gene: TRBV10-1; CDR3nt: TGCGCCAGCAGTTCGACAGGGGATCAAGAGACCCAGTACTTC; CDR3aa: CASSSTGDQETQYF
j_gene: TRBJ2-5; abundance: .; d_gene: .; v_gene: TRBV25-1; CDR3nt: TGTGCCAGCAGTGAATTTTCTTCGGAGACCCAGTACTTC; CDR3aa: CASSEFSSETQYF
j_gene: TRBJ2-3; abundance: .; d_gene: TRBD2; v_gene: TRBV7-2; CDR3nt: TGTGCCAGCAGCTTAGTAGAGGGACTAGCGGACCTTGCTCGGGATACGCAGTATTTT; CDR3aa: CASSLVEGLADLARDTQYF
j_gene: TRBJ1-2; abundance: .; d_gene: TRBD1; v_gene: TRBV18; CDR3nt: TGTGCCAGCTCAGAACGGGCAGGGGGTGACTATGGCTACACCTTC; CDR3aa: CASSERAGGDYGYTF
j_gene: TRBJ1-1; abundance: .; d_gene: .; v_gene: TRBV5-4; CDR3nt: TGTGCCAGCAGCTTGGTTCAGGAGAACACTGAAGCTTTCTTT; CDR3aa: CASSLVQENTEAFF
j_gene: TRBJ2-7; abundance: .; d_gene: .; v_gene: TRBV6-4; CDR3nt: TGTGCCATCCTGACGGAGGGATACGAGCAGTACTTC; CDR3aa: CAILTEGYEQYF
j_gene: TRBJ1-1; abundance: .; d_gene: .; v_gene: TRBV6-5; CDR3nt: TGTGCCAGCAGTCTGGGCCCGAACACTGAAGCTTTCTTT; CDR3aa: CASSLGPNTEAFF
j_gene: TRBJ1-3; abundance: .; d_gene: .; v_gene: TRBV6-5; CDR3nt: TGTGCCAGCAGTTCGAACCCGAACGGTGGAAACACCATATATTTT; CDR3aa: CASSSNPNGGNTIYF
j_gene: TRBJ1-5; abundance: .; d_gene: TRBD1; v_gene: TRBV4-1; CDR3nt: TGCGCCAGCAGCCAGGAGCCGGGACAGGGAAATCAGCCCCAGCATTTT; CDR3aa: CASSQEPGQGNQPQHF
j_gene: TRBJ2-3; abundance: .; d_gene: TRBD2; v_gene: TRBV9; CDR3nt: TGTGCCAGCAGCGTAGCGGGGGGGCGGACAGATACGCAGTATTTT; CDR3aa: CASSVAGGRTDTQYF